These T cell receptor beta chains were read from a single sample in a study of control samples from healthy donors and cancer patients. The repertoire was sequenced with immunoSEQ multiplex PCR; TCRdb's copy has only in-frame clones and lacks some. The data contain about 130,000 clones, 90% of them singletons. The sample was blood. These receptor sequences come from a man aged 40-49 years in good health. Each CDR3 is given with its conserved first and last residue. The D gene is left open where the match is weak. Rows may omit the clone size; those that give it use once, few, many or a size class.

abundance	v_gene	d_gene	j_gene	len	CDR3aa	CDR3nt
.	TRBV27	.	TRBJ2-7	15	CASSLWRTKPYEQYF	TGTGCCAGCAGTTTATGGCGGACGAAACCCTACGAGCAGTACTTC
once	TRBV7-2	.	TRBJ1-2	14	CASSSTRGSDGYTF	TGTGCCAGCAGCTCAACCAGGGGATCCGATGGCTACACCTTC
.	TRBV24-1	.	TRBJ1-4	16	CATSAKVNSGIRRLFF	TGTGCCACCAGTGCTAAAGTGAATTCAGGGATTCGCCGACTGTTTTTT
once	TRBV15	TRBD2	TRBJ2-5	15	CATSRDPGGAETQYF	TGTGCCACCAGCAGAGATCCGGGAGGGGCAGAGACCCAGTACTTC
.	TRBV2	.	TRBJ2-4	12	CASSEAVRFRYF	TGTGCCAGCAGTGAAGCGGTTCGGTTCCGGTACTTC
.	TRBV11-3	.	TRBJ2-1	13	CASSVSSGTTKFF	TGTGCCAGCAGCGTTTCTTCTGGGACAACAAAGTTCTTC
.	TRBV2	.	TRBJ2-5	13	CASGRIYEGTQYF	TGTGCCAGCGGGAGGATCTATGAGGGGACCCAGTACTTC
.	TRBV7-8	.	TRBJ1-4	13	CASSLPGLEKLFF	TGTGCCAGCAGCTTACCAGGGCTCGAAAAACTGTTTTTT
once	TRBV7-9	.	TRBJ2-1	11	CASSARGEQFF	TGTGCCAGCAGTGCCAGGGGTGAGCAGTTCTTC
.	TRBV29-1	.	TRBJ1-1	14	CSVAMRGFATEAFF	TGCAGCGTTGCCATGAGGGGGTTCGCCACTGAAGCTTTCTTT
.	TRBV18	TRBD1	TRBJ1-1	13	CASSRDRDTEAFF	TGTGCCAGCTCGAGAGACAGGGACACTGAAGCTTTCTTT
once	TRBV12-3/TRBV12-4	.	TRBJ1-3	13	CASSFSGGNTIYF	TGTGCCAGCAGTTTCTCTGGAGGAAACACCATATATTTT
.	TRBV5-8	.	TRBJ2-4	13	CASSLVGESIQYF	TGTGCCAGCAGCTTGGTTGGCGAGAGCATTCAGTACTTC
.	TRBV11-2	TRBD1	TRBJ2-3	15	CASTLSDRATDTQYF	TGTGCCAGCACCCTATCAGACAGGGCCACAGATACGCAGTATTTT
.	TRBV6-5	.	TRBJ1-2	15	CASSYSIGKRANDTF	TGTGCCAGCAGTTACTCGATCGGGAAGAGGGCAAACGACACCTTC
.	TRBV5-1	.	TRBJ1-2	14	CASSSSGGNYGYTF	TGCGCCAGCAGCTCCTCGGGGGGAAACTATGGCTACACCTTC
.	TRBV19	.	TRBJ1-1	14	CASTPGGLYTEAFF	TGTGCCAGTACCCCCGGGGGACTTTACACTGAAGCTTTCTTT
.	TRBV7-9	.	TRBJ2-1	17	CASSPPKQGFAYNEQFF	TGTGCCAGCAGCCCACCAAAACAGGGTTTCGCCTACAATGAGCAGTTCTTC
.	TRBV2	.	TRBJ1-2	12	CASSETGWGYTF	TGTGCCAGCAGTGAAACAGGGTGGGGCTACACCTTC
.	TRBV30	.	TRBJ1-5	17	CAWSPPGTLFSNQPQHF	TGTGCCTGGAGTCCCCCCGGGACACTTTTTAGCAATCAGCCCCAGCATTTT
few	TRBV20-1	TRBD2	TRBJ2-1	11	CSALLAGEQFF	TGCAGTGCTCTCCTAGCGGGGGAGCAGTTCTTC
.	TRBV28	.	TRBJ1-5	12	CASSLFVQPQHF	TGTGCCAGCAGTCTTTTTGTCCAGCCCCAGCATTTT
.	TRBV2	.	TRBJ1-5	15	CASSESMADGQPQHF	TGTGCCAGCAGTGAAAGCATGGCCGATGGTCAGCCCCAGCATTTT
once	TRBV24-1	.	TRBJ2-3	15	CATSDRAISTDTQYF	TGTGCCACCAGTGATCGAGCTATTAGCACAGATACGCAGTATTTT
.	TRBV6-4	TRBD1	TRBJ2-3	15	CASGSGQGHTDTQYF	TGTGCCAGCGGCTCGGGACAGGGCCACACAGATACGCAGTATTTT
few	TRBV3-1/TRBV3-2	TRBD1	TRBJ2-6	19	CASSQVLGQASSGANVLTF	TGTGCCAGCAGCCAAGTTCTGGGACAGGCTTCCTCTGGGGCCAACGTCCTGACTTTC
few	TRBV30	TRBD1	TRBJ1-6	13	CAWSGTGASPLHF	TGTGCCTGGAGTGGGACAGGCGCCTCACCCCTCCACTTT
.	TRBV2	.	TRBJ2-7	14	CASSADGPSYEQYF	TGTGCCAGCAGTGCGGACGGCCCCTCCTACGAGCAGTACTTC
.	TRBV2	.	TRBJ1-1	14	CATRWAGMNTEAFF	TGTGCCACCAGATGGGCGGGAATGAACACTGAAGCTTTCTTT
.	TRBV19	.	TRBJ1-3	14	CASSIIGGGNTIYF	TGTGCCAGTAGTATAATCGGAGGAGGAAACACCATATATTTT
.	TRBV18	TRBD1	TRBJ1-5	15	CASSPGTGGSQPQHF	TGTGCCAGCTCACCTGGGACAGGAGGGAGTCAGCCCCAGCATTTT
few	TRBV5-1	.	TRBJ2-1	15	CASSPAVDGDNEQFF	TGCGCCAGCAGCCCTGCCGTGGACGGAGACAATGAGCAGTTCTTC
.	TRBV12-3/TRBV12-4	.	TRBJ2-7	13	CASSFGTRGEQYF	TGTGCCAGCAGTTTTGGGACACGGGGCGAGCAGTACTTC
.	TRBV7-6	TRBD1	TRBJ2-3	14	CASSWGQGGDTQYF	TGTGCCAGCAGCTGGGGACAGGGGGGAGATACGCAGTATTTT
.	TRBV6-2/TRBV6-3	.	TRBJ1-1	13	CASSYTGNTEAFF	TGTGCCAGCAGTTACACAGGGAACACTGAAGCTTTCTTT
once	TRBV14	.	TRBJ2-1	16	CASSQFVEISYNEQFF	TGTGCCAGCAGCCAATTCGTCGAGATCTCCTACAATGAGCAGTTCTTC
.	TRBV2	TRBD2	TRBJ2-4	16	CASSETSGLAKNIQYF	TGTGCCAGCAGTGAAACTAGCGGGCTAGCCAAAAACATTCAGTACTTC
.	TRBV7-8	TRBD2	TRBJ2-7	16	CASRAVLAGSTYEQYF	TGTGCCAGCAGGGCCGTTTTAGCGGGTTCTACCTACGAGCAGTACTTC
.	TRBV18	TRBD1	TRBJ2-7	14	CASSPIQGNYEQYF	TGTGCCAGCTCACCGATACAGGGGAACTACGAGCAGTACTTC
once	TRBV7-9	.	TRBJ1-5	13	CASSQDSNQPQHF	TGTGCCAGCAGCCAGGATAGCAATCAGCCCCAGCATTTT
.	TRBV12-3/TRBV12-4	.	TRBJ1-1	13	CASRTGKNTEAFF	TGTGCCAGCAGGACAGGCAAGAACACTGAAGCTTTCTTT
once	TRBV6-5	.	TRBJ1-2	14	CASWGGTSGYGYTF	TGTGCCAGTTGGGGGGGGACCAGTGGCTATGGCTACACCTTC
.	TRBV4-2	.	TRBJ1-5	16	CASSQVGAGNNQPQHF	TGTGCCAGCAGCCAAGTGGGGGCAGGGAACAATCAGCCCCAGCATTTT
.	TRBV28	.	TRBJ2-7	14	CASSFNGGGAEQYF	TGTGCCAGCAGTTTTAATGGGGGGGGCGCCGAGCAGTACTTC
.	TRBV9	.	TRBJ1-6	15	CASGGGGTGYSPLHF	TGTGCCAGCGGCGGAGGGGGAACCGGATATTCACCCCTCCACTTT
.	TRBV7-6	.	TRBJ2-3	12	CASSLATDTQYF	TGTGCCAGCAGCTTAGCGACAGATACGCAGTATTTT
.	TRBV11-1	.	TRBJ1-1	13	CASSLLLDTEAFF	TGTGCCAGCAGCTTATTACTGGACACTGAAGCTTTCTTT
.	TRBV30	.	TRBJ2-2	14	CAWNYEGVTGELFF	TGTGCCTGGAACTACGAGGGGGTCACCGGGGAGCTGTTTTTT
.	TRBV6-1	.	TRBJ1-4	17	CASSDPQEGETNEKLFF	TGTGCCAGCAGTGACCCCCAGGAGGGGGAAACTAATGAAAAACTGTTTTTT
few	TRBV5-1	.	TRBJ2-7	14	CASTVDGNSYEQYF	TGCGCCAGCACCGTGGACGGGAACTCCTACGAGCAGTACTTC
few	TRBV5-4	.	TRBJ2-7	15	CASTIQGRTSHEQYF	TGTGCCAGCACAATACAGGGCCGGACTTCCCACGAGCAGTACTTC